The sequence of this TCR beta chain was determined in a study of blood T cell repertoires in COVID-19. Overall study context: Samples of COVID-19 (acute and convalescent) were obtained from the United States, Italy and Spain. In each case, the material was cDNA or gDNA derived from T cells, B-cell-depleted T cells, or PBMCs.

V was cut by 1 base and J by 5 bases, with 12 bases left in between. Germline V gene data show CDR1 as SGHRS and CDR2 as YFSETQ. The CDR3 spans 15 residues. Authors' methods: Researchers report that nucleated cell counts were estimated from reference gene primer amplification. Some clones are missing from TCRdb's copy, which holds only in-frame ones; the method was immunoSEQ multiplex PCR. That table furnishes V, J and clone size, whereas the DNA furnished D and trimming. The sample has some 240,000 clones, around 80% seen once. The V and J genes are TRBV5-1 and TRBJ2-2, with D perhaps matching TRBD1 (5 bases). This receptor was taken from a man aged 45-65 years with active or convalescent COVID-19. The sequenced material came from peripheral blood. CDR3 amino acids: CASSLLGVGTGELFF. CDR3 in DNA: TGCGCCAGCAGCTTGCTAGGGGTTGGTACCGGGGAGCTGTTTTTT.